Sequencing of this TCR beta chain was carried out in a study of cytomegalovirus exposure and HLA in healthy donors. Germline V gene data show CDR1 as LNHNV and CDR2 as YYDKDF (reference sequence). CDR3 length equals 17 residues. V was cut by 2 bases and J by 3 bases, with 20 bases left in between. PCR used 60 Vbeta primers and 13 Jbeta primers. Produced via immunoSEQ multiplex PCR; TCRdb's table is partial and in-frame only. In the table there are 150,000 to 200,000 clones, approximately 77% of which are singletons. This sequence originates from a male donor in good health and CMV-seropositive. Sequencing was carried out using PBMCs. The chain combines TRBV15 with TRBJ2-7; D is possibly TRBD1 (6 bases). The CDR3 region is CATSRIIQGRSLYEQYF. CDR3 in DNA: TGTGCCACCAGCAGAATTATACAGGGTCGATCCCTCTACGAGCAGTACTTC.